This TCR beta chain originates from a study of graft-versus-host responses after intestinal transplantation. Study-level information: Recipients got multivisceral, liver-intestinal, or isolated intestinal transplants. After anti-thymocyte globulin induction, recipients took tacrolimus and steroids for 2 to 3 years.

The data were produced by immunoSEQ multiplex PCR, yet TCRdb's version contains in-frame clones alone and is incomplete. Of fewer than 85,000 clones listed, about 94% were seen once; the top ten hold over 0.4%. Points from the study as a whole: GvH clones were identified in recipient marrow, with some first appearing in ileum or blood.

On this clone itself: Its target is not known.

This specimen consisted of unstimulated CD8+ T cells sorted from spleen or lymph node cells, obtained before intestinal transplant. This clonotype originated in a human donor who received an intestinal transplant.

The CDR3 DNA is TGCGCCAGCAGCTTGGACCCCAGGGAGAGGTCTTCTTATGAGCAGTTCTTC. Amino acid sequence: CASSLDPRERSSYEQFF. This chain uses TRBV5-1 with TRBJ2-1; D could derive from TRBD1 or TRBD2 (5 bases each). Germline loops: CDR1 SGHRS, CDR2 YFSETQ. The CDR3 is made up of 17 amino acids. Trimming stripped 0 bases from V and 8 bases from J, with 21 bases between.